Listed here are 19 T cell receptor beta chains from one sample, sequenced in a study of Graves' ophthalmopathy and Graves' hyperthyroidism. The TCR beta CDR3 regions underwent amplification from RNA transcripts. An opening RT-PCR round employed HTBI primers and preceded a second-round multiplex PCR. From the multiplex PCR reads, TCRdb called clonotypes with MiXCR, one entry per CDR3 protein. The table lists about 640,000 distinct CDR3 sequences, over 40% of them singletons, with roughly 3% in the top ten. The sample was peripheral blood. These receptors all stem from an adult man with Graves' ophthalmopathy.

This chain joins TRBV25-1 and TRBJ2-7; 11 positions match TRBD2. Germline values: CDR1 MGHDK, CDR2 SYGVNS. Trimming removed 10 bases from V and 4 bases from J; junction bases left unmatched: 3. This CDR3 is built from 12 residues. Here the CDR3 reads CATGLADYEQYF. The CDR3, as DNA: TGTGCCACGGGACTAGCGGATTACGAGCAGTACTTC.

V is TRBV2 and J is TRBJ1-4; 9 nucleotides match TRBD1. Germline V gives CDR1 SNHLY, CDR2 FYNNEI. The J segment lost 7 bases and the V segment lost 6 bases, leaving 9 bases of the junction unmatched. The CDR3 runs 15 residues. The CDR3 DNA reads as TGTGCCAGCAGCCAGGCCGGGACAGGGAGTGAAAAACTGTTTTTT. Translated, it gives CASSQAGTGSEKLFF. Full variable domain (missing parts from reference TRBV2 and TRBJ1-4): EPEVTQTPSHQVTQMGQEVILRCVPISNHLYFYWYRQILGQKVEFLVSFYNNEISEKSEIFDDQFSVERPDGSNFTLKIRSTKLEDSAMYFCASSQAGTGSEKLFFGSGTQLSVL.

A note on this clonotype: Being one base from a much bigger clone, this may be a read error. Because it lacks the conserved phenylalanine or tryptophan at the end, this CDR3 is likely a read error. This rearrangement joins TRBV7-2 to TRBJ2-7; 7 nucleotides agree with TRBD2. The CDR3 is made up of 15 amino acids. Trimming cost V 7 bases and J 7 bases; bases outside gene matches: 16. Germline lookup yields CDR1 SGHTA and CDR2 FQGNSA. The CDR3 region has the DNA TGTGCCAGCATCCCCTCCGGGACTACCCCGAAAGAGCAGTACTCC. It translates to CASIPSGTTPKEQYS.

V usage is TRBV20-1 and J usage is TRBJ1-1, with D possibly matching TRBD1 (5 bases). The CDR3 totals 12 residues. CDR1 and CDR2 from the germline V gene are DFQATT and SNEGSKA (reference sequence). V was trimmed by 5 bases and J by 11 bases, leaving 18 bases between them. This CDR3 reads CSAYDSPRSAFF. The CDR3 nucleotides are TGCAGTGCTTACGACAGTCCCCGGTCGGCTTTCTTT.

A remark on this clonotype: A clone one base away is much larger, so this may be a read error. The rearrangement joins TRBV7-2 to TRBJ2-2; D may be TRBD2 (6 bases). The CDR3 spans 14 residues. Germline V CDR1 and CDR2: SGHTA, FQGNSA. The V and J ends lost 7 bases and 4 bases respectively, with 13 bases between them. CDR3: CASTRVSGTGELFF. CDR3 DNA sequence: TGTGCCAGCACCAGGGTTAGCGGCACCGGGGAGCTGTTTTTT.

V gene TRBV18 combines with J gene TRBJ1-2, with D perhaps matching TRBD1 (5 bases). The CDR3 runs 15 residues. Trimming pared 3 bases from V and 4 bases from J, leaving 15 bases between. Germline CDR1 and CDR2: KGHSH and LQKENI. This chain's CDR3 is CASSPQDSLGYGYTF. The CDR3 nucleotides are TGTGCCAGCTCACCCCAAGACAGTCTCGGCTATGGCTACACCTTC.

Details on this clonotype: A read error is likely, as this CDR3 ends without the conserved phenylalanine or tryptophan. It is unclear where the CDR3 begins or ends on the DNA, so no DNA is shown, and the CDR3 is as TCRdb lists it. J is TRBJ2-7 and V is TRBV7-2; TRBD2, the table's D call, lacks a check against the DNA. The length of the CDR3 is 8 amino acids, counting both ends. Germline CDR1 reads SGHTA; CDR2 reads FQGNSA. CDR3 amino acids: CASSSSSG.

This clonotype has just a few counts. This sequence joins TRBV19 and TRBJ1-5, with 8 bases identical to TRBD1. There are 17 residues in the CDR3. V lost 3 bases and J lost 2; bases outside the gene matches: 9. Germline CDR1 reads LNHDA; CDR2 reads SQIVND (reference sequence). The CDR3 nucleotides read TGTGCCAGTAGTATCGGGGCAGGGGGCGCGGGCAATCAGCCCCAGCATTTT. Protein: CASSIGAGGAGNQPQHF.

In this sample, this clonotype turned up a few times. The chain links TRBV5-1 to TRBJ2-7; TRBD2 might be the D (6 bases). With 4 bases removed from V and 6 bases from J, the gap between germline ends came to 17 bases. In germline, CDR1 is SGHRS, CDR2 YFSETQ. The CDR3 has 14 amino acids. The CDR3 DNA reads TGCGCCAGCAGCCCGCGTGGGGGGTGGTCCGAGCAGTACTTC. Protein: CASSPRGGWSEQYF.

To note about this clonotype: Its ends do not fully match the called genes, so a read error is possible. CDR3 nucleotide sequence: TGTGCCAGCAGCCAACGGGGGGCCGGGGCCAACGTCCCGACTTTC. Protein sequence: CASSQRGAGANVPTF. The chain joins TRBV7-7 to TRBJ2-6; D might be TRBD2 (7 bases). The germline V gene has CDR1 SSHAT and CDR2 FNYEAQ (reference sequence). CDR3 size: 15 residues.

Many counts were recorded for this clonotype. The V gene is TRBV15, the J gene TRBJ2-7, with no clear D. Per germline, CDR1 LNHNV and CDR2 YYDKDF (reference sequence). Trimming removed 8 bases at V and 1 base at J, with 9 bases between. There are 12 residues in the CDR3. CDR3 protein: CATGLDSYEQYF. As DNA, the CDR3 is TGTGCCACCGGGCTCGATTCCTACGAGCAGTACTTC.

This clonotype was seen ten or more times. The genes are TRBV7-9 and TRBJ2-7; D possibly corresponds to TRBD1 (5 bases). V shed 1 base and J shed 4 bases, with 8 bases lying between them. CDR3 length: 13 amino acids. CDR1 SEHNR and CDR2 FQNEAQ come from the germline V gene (reference sequence). As DNA, the CDR3 is TGTGCCAGCAGCTTAGAGGCAGGGTACGAGCAGTACTTC. Its translation: CASSLEAGYEQYF.

In its sample, this clonotype was seen a few times. CDR3 sequence: CASSLAGLAGAGEQYF. DNA of the CDR3: TGCGCCAGCAGCTTGGCGGGACTAGCGGGAGCGGGGGAGCAGTACTTC. The V call is TRBV5-1, the J call TRBJ2-7; 14 positions match TRBD2. In germline, CDR1 is SGHRS, CDR2 YFSETQ. The trim removed 0 bases at V and 7 bases at J, leaving 6 bases unmatched. This CDR3 is built from 16 residues.

This clonotype was counted many times. The chain links TRBV10-2 to TRBJ2-7; perhaps D is TRBD1 or TRBD2 (6 bases each). Trimming cost V 4 bases and J 3 bases, with 10 bases left between them. The CDR3 has 13 amino acids. The germline CDR1 and CDR2 sequences are WSHSY and SAAADI. This CDR3 is CASSGGGSYEQYF. The CDR3 coding sequence is TGCGCCAGCAGTGGAGGGGGGAGCTACGAGCAGTACTTC.

In this sample, this clonotype turned up many times. The chain links TRBV2 to TRBJ2-7; perhaps TRBD1 as D (6 bases). CDR3 length equals 11 residues. V was pared by 11 bases and J by 2 bases, with 10 bases between. Germline V gene sequence: CDR1 SNHLY, CDR2 FYNNEI. As DNA, the CDR3 is TGTGCCGGGGGCCCGACCTACGAGCAGTACTTC. This gives the protein CAGGPTYEQYF.

The rearrangement joins TRBV25-1 to TRBJ2-5; D is unclear. Germline CDR1 MGHDK, CDR2 SYGVNS. This CDR3 spans 12 amino acids. With 11 bases removed from V and 4 bases from J, the gap between germline ends came to 14 bases. The chain's CDR3 is CAWETPRETQYF. CDR3 DNA sequence: TGTGCCTGGGAAACCCCAAGAGAGACCCAGTACTTC. Together with reference TRBV25-1 and TRBJ2-5, the CDR3 gives the full variable domain: EADIYQTPRYLVIGTGKKITLECSQTMGHDKMYWYQQDPGMELHLIHYSYGVNSTEKGDLSSESTVSRIRTEHFPLTLESARPSHTSQYLCAWETPRETQYFGPGTRLLVL.

This clonotype showed up just once. Possible read error: a much larger clone is one base away. This chain links TRBV7-2 with TRBJ1-1; no definite D call. Per germline, CDR1 SGHTA and CDR2 FQGNSA. V dropped 6 bases and J dropped 2 bases, with 16 bases sitting between them. This CDR3 comprises 15 residues. The CDR3 sequence: CASRQGWRINTEAFF. CDR3 nucleotides: TGTGCCAGCAGGCAAGGGTGGAGGATCAACACTGAAGCTTTCTTT.

This rearrangement joins TRBV11-3 to TRBJ2-5; 7 nucleotides agree with TRBD2. Germline V gives CDR1 SGHNT, CDR2 YENEEA. The CDR3 totals 15 residues. J lost 5 bases, V lost 1 base, and 7 bases had no gene match. As DNA, the CDR3 is TGTGCCAGCAGCTTAGGACTAGCAAACCGGGAGACCCAGTACTTC. Amino acid sequence: CASSLGLANRETQYF.

Concerning this clonotype: The junction departs from germline at one end; a sequencing error may be responsible. The gene calls are TRBV5-1 and TRBJ2-7, with D possibly being TRBD1 (6 bases). This CDR3 comprises 15 residues. Germline lookup yields CDR1 SGHRS and CDR2 YFSETQ. The CDR3 DNA sequence: TGTGCCAGCAGCTCCGGAAACAGGGCCCACTACGAGCAGTACTTC. It codes for CASSSGNRAHYEQYF.